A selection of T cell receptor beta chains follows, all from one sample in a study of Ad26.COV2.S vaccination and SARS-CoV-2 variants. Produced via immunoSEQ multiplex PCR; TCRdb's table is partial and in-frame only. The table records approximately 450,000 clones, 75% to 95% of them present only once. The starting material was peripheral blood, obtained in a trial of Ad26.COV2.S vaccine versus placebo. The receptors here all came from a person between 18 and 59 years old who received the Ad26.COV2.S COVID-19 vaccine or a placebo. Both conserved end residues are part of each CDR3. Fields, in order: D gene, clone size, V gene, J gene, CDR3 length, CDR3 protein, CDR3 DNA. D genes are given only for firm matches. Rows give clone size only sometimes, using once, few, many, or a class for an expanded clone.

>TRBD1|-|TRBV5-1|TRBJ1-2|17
CASSLAPAGTGNYGYTF
TGCGCCAGCAGCTTGGCCCCTGCCGGGACAGGGAACTATGGCTACACCTTC
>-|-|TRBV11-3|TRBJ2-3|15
CASSLRGTSFDTQYF
TGTGCCAGCAGCTTACGGGGGACAAGTTTTGATACGCAGTATTTT
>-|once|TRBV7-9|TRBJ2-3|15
CASSLRGPTTDTQYF
TGTGCCAGCAGCTTAAGGGGCCCAACCACAGATACGCAGTATTTT
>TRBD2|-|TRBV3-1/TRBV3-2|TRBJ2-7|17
CASSQEGSLAGPYEQYF
TGTGCCAGCAGCCAAGAGGGGTCGCTAGCGGGCCCCTACGAGCAGTACTTC
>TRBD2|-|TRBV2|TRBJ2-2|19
CASSERLSSGRANTGELFF
TGTGCCAGCAGTGAAAGGTTGAGTAGCGGGAGAGCGAACACCGGGGAGCTGTTTTTT
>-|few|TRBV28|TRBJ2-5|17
CASSPTSWGRVQETQYF
TGTGCCAGCAGTCCTACCTCCTGGGGACGGGTCCAAGAGACCCAGTACTTC
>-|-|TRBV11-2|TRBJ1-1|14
CASSLAQVNTEAFF
TGTGCCAGCAGCTTAGCCCAGGTGAACACTGAAGCTTTCTTT
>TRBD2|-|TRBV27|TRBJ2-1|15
CASSFSGIYHNEQFF
TGTGCCAGCAGTTTTAGCGGGATTTACCACAATGAGCAGTTCTTC
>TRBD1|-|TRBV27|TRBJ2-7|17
CASSLSGQGGSSYEQYF
TGTGCCAGCAGTTTATCTGGACAGGGGGGGAGCTCCTACGAGCAGTACTTC
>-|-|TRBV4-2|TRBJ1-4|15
CASSQGGTTNEKLFF
TGTGCCAGCAGCCAAGGTGGGACAACTAATGAAAAACTGTTTTTT
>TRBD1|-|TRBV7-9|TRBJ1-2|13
CASSSDRDYGYTF
TGTGCCAGCAGCTCGGACAGGGACTATGGCTACACCTTC
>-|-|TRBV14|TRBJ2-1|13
CASSRTQGYEQFF
TGTGCCAGCAGCCGCACACAGGGCTATGAGCAGTTCTTC
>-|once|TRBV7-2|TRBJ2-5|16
CASSLSSASVPETQYF
TGTGCCAGCAGCTTAAGTTCTGCATCCGTCCCGGAGACCCAGTACTTC
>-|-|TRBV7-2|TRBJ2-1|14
CASSLPPQYNEQFF
TGTGCCAGCAGCTTACCCCCCCAATACAATGAGCAGTTCTTC
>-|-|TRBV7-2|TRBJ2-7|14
CASSLARDPYEQYF
TGTGCCAGCAGCTTAGCGCGGGACCCCTACGAGCAGTACTTC
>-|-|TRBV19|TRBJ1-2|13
CASSILVSYGYTF
TGTGCCAGTAGTATACTTGTCTCTTATGGCTACACCTTC
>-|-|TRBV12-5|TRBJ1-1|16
CASGLGQGTSNTEAFF
TGTGCTAGTGGTTTGGGTCAGGGGACCTCGAACACTGAAGCTTTCTTT
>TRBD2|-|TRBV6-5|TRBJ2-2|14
CASSLAGGDGELFF
TGTGCCAGCAGCCTAGCGGGAGGGGACGGGGAGCTGTTTTTT
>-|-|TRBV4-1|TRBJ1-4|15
CASRLTGSPNEKLFF
TGCGCCAGCAGATTAACAGGATCCCCTAATGAAAAACTGTTTTTT
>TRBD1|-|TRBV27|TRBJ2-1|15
CASSHPDRPYNEQFF
TGTGCCAGTTCACACCCGGACAGGCCTTACAATGAGCAGTTCTTC
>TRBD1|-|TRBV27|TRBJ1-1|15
CASSSGQALNTEAFF
TGTGCCAGCAGTTCCGGACAGGCCCTTAACACTGAAGCTTTCTTT
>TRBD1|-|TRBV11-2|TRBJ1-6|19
CASSLNQGQSSSYNSPLHF
TGTGCCAGCAGCCTTAACCAGGGACAGTCGAGCTCCTATAATTCACCCCTCCACTTT
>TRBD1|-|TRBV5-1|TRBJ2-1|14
CASSRDSTYNEQFF
TGCGCCAGCAGCAGGGACAGCACATACAATGAGCAGTTCTTC
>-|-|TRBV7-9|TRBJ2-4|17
CASSPVGEGLAKNIQYF
TGTGCCAGCAGCCCAGTTGGTGAGGGTCTAGCCAAAAACATTCAGTACTTC
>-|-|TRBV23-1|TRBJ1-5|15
CASSPNGASNQPQHF
TGCGCCAGCAGTCCTAACGGCGCGAGCAATCAGCCCCAGCATTTT
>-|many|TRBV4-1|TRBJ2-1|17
CASSQEPDASSYNEQFF
TGCGCCAGCAGCCAAGAACCGGACGCCAGCTCCTACAATGAGCAGTTCTTC
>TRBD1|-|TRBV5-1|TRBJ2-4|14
CASSTGTGGDIQYF
TGCGCCAGCAGCACTGGGACAGGGGGAGACATTCAGTACTTC